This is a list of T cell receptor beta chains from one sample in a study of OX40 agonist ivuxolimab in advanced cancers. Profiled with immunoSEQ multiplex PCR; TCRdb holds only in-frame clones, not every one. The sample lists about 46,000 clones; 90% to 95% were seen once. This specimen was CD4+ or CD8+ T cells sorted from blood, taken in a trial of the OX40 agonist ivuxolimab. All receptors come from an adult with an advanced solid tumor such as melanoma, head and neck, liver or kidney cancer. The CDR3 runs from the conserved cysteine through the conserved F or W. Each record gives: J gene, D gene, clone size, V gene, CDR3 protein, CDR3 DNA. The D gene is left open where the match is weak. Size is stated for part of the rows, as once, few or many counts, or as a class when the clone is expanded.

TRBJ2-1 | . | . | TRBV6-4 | CASSDSLGVRNEQFF | TGTGCCAGCAGTGACTCTTTGGGGGTAAGAAATGAGCAGTTCTTC
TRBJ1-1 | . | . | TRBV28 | CASRGATEAFF | TGTGCCAGCAGGGGGGCCACTGAAGCTTTCTTT
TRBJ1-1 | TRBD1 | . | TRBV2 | CASSVTGEGITEAFF | TGTGCCAGCAGTGTGACAGGGGAAGGTATTACTGAAGCTTTCTTT
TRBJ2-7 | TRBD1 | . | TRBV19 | CASSVTGGYEQYF | TGTGCCAGTAGTGTGACAGGGGGCTACGAGCAGTACTTC
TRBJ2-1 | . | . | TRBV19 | CASSTRGSYNEQFF | TGTGCCAGTAGTACACGGGGATCCTACAATGAGCAGTTCTTC
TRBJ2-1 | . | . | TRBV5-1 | CASSSREYNEQFF | TGCGCCAGCAGCTCCCGGGAGTACAATGAGCAGTTCTTC
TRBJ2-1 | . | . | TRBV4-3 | CASSQDNSAYNEQFF | TGCGCCAGCAGCCAGGATAACAGCGCTTACAATGAGCAGTTCTTC
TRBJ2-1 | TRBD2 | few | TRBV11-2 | CASKPLGPPKREGDNEQFF | TGTGCCAGCAAACCCCTCGGGCCCCCAAAGCGGGAAGGTGACAATGAGCAGTTCTTC
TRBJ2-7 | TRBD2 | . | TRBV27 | CASSLVAGGRYEQYF | TGTGCCAGCAGTTTAGTAGCGGGAGGGCGGTACGAGCAGTACTTC
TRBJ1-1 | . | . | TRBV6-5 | CASTSGGPQAFF | TGTGCCAGCACCTCGGGAGGTCCCCAAGCTTTCTTT
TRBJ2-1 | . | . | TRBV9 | CASSVGLEPYNEQFF | TGTGCCAGCAGCGTAGGATTAGAACCCTACAATGAGCAGTTCTTC
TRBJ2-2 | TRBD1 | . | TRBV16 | CASSQDRAAGELFF | TGTGCCAGCAGCCAAGACAGGGCTGCCGGGGAGCTGTTTTTT
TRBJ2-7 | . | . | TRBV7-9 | CASSLVGPPLSEQYF | TGTGCCAGCAGCTTAGTGGGGCCGCCTTTAAGCGAGCAGTACTTC
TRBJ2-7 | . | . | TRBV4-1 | CASSQSSGFYEQYF | TGCGCCAGCAGCCAATCGTCGGGTTTCTACGAGCAGTACTTC
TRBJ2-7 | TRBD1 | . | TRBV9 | CASSVEGRTGIYEQYF | TGTGCCAGCAGCGTAGAGGGACGGACAGGAATCTACGAGCAGTACTTC
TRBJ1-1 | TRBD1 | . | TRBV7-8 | CASSLIQGAAAKAFF | TGTGCCAGCAGCTTAATACAGGGGGCTGCCGCGAAAGCTTTCTTT
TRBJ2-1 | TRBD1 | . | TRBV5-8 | CASIATGTGDNEQFF | TGTGCCAGCATCGCCACCGGGACAGGGGACAATGAGCAGTTCTTC
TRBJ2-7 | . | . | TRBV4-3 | CASSQDAIIGSSYEQYF | TGCGCCAGCAGCCAAGATGCCATTATCGGGAGCTCCTACGAGCAGTACTTC
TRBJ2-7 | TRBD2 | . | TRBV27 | CASSLSPLAGSYEQYF | TGTGCCAGCAGTTTATCCCCACTAGCGGGCTCCTACGAGCAGTACTTC
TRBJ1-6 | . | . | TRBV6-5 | CASSSQVLGHSPLHF | TGTGCCAGCAGTTCACAGGTCCTCGGCCATTCACCCCTCCACTTT
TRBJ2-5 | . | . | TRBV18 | CASSPLANQETQYF | TGTGCCAGCTCACCACTAGCGAACCAAGAGACCCAGTACTTC
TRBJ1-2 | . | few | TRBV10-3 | CAISEASVEDYGYTF | TGTGCCATCAGTGAGGCGTCGGTAGAGGACTATGGCTACACCTTC
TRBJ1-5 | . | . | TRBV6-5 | CASGVWGADQPQHF | TGTGCCAGCGGGGTATGGGGGGCGGATCAGCCCCAGCATTTT
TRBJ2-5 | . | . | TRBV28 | CASSLLPQETQYF | TGTGCCAGCAGTTTATTACCCCAAGAGACCCAGTACTTC
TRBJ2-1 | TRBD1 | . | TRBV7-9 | CASSLATTGGSEQFF | TGTGCCAGCAGCTTAGCCACGACAGGGGGAAGTGAGCAGTTCTTC
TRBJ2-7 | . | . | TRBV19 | CASSPDLGSEQYF | TGTGCCAGTAGTCCTGATCTGGGGAGCGAGCAGTACTTC
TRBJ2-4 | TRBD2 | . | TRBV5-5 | CASSVGPSGGREAKNIQYF | TGTGCCAGCAGCGTGGGTCCTAGCGGGGGCCGGGAAGCCAAAAACATTCAGTACTTC
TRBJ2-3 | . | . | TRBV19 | CASSIIGSTDTQYF | TGTGCCAGTAGTATTATAGGGTCCACAGATACGCAGTATTTT
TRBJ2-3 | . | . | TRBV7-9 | CASSLAYSGTSTDTQYF | TGTGCCAGCAGCTTAGCCTACAGCGGTACTAGCACAGATACGCAGTATTTT
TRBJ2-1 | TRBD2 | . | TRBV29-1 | CSVEGGSGREDNEQFF | TGCAGCGTTGAAGGGGGTAGCGGGAGGGAGGACAATGAGCAGTTCTTC
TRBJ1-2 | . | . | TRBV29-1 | CSVDSYGYTF | TGCAGCGTTGACAGCTATGGCTACACCTTC
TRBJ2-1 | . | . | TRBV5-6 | CASSKQGFGYNEQFF | TGTGCCAGCAGCAAACAGGGATTTGGCTACAATGAGCAGTTCTTC
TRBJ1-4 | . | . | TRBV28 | CASSRTNEKLFF | TGTGCCAGCAGCCGCACCAATGAAAAACTGTTTTTT
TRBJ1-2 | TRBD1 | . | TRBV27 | CASSWGTGTGYTF | TGTGCCAGCAGTTGGGGGACAGGGACAGGCTACACCTTC
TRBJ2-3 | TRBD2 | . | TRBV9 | CASSAGTSGSTQYF | TGTGCCAGCAGCGCCGGGACTAGCGGGAGCACGCAGTATTTT
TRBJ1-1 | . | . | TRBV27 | CASMPEAFF | TGTGCCAGCATGCCTGAAGCTTTCTTT
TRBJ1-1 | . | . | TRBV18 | CASSPPPQMNTEAFF | TGTGCCAGCTCACCACCCCCCCAGATGAACACTGAAGCTTTCTTT
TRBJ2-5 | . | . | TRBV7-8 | CASSLDVPSGRETQYF | TGTGCCAGCAGCTTAGACGTCCCCTCGGGACGAGAGACCCAGTACTTC
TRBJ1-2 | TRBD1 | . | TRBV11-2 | CASSFTTDREDGYTF | TGTGCCAGCAGCTTCACGACGGACAGGGAAGATGGCTACACCTTC
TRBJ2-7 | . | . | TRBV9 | CASSPTLTYEQYF | TGTGCCAGCAGCCCCACCTTAACCTACGAGCAGTACTTC
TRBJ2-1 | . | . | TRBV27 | CASSRQSSYNEQFF | TGTGCCAGCAGTCGACAGAGCTCCTACAATGAGCAGTTCTTC
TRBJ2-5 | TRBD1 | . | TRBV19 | CASSIARTGGSQETQYF | TGTGCCAGTAGTATAGCTCGGACAGGGGGTTCCCAAGAGACCCAGTACTTC
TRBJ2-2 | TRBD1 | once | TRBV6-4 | CASRQGQGTGELFF | TGTGCCAGCAGACAGGGGCAGGGAACCGGGGAGCTGTTTTTT
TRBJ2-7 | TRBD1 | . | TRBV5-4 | CASSFQGAGEQYF | TGTGCCAGCAGCTTCCAGGGGGCGGGAGAGCAGTACTTC
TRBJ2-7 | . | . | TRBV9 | CASSVAEFYEQYF | TGTGCCAGCAGCGTAGCGGAGTTTTACGAGCAGTACTTC
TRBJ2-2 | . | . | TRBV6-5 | CASSYQTNTGELFF | TGTGCCAGCAGTTACCAGACGAACACCGGGGAGCTGTTTTTT
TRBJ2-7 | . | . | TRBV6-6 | CASSYSVGTYSYEQYF | TGTGCCAGCAGTTACTCGGTCGGGACGTATTCCTACGAGCAGTACTTC
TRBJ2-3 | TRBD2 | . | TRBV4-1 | CASSLGPRRGGLGSTDTQYF | TGCGCCAGCAGCCTTGGTCCTAGGCGGGGGGGCCTAGGTAGTACAGATACGCAGTATTTT
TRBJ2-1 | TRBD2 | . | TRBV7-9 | CASSSGWGTTEQFF | TGTGCCAGCAGCTCCGGATGGGGGACTACTGAGCAGTTCTTC
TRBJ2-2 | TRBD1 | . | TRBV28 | CASSLLTGGRTGELFF | TGTGCCAGCAGTTTATTGACAGGGGGAAGGACCGGGGAGCTGTTTTTT
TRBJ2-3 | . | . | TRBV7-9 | CASSPGQGWADTQYF | TGTGCCAGCAGCCCTGGCCAGGGGTGGGCAGATACGCAGTATTTT
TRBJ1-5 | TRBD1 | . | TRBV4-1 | CASSLRTGSNQPQHF | TGCGCCAGCAGCCTGAGGACAGGGAGCAATCAGCCCCAGCATTTT
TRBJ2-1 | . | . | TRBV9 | CASSVGKGIYNEQFF | TGTGCCAGCAGCGTAGGTAAAGGAATATACAATGAGCAGTTCTTC